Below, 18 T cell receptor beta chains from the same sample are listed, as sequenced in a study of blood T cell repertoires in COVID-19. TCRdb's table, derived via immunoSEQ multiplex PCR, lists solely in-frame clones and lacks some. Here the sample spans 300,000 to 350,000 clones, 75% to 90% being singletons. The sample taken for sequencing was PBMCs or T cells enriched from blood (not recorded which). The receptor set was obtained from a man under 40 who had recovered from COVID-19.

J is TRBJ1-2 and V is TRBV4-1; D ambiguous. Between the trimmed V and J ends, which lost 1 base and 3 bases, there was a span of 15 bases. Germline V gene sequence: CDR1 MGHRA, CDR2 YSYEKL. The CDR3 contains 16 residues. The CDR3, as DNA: TGCGCCAGCAGCCAAGGACTCGTCGAAACGGACTATGGCTACACCTTC. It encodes CASSQGLVETDYGYTF.

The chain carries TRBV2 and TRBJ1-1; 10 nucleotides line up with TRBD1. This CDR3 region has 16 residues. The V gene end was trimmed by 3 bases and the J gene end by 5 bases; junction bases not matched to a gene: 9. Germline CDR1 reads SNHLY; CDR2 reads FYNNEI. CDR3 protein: CASSDETGGVGTEAFF. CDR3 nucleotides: TGTGCCAGCAGTGACGAGACAGGGGGCGTGGGGACTGAAGCTTTCTTT. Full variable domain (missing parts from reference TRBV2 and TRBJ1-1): EPEVTQTPSHQVTQMGQEVILRCVPISNHLYFYWYRQILGQKVEFLVSFYNNEISEKSEIFDDQFSVERPDGSNFTLKIRSTKLEDSAMYFCASSDETGGVGTEAFFGQGTRLTVV.

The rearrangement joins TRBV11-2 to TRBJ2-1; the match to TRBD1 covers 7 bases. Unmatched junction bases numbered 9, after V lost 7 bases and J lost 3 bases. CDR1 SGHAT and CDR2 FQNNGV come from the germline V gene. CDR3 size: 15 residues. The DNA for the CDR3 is TGTGCCAGCATCGTGGGGACAGCTTTCTACAATGAGCAGTTCTTC. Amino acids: CASIVGTAFYNEQFF.

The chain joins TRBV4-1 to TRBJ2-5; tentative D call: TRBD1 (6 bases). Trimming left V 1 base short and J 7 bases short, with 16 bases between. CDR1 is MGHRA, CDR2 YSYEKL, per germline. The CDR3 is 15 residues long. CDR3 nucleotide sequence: TGCGCCAGCAGCCAAGTAGGACTGGGGGCAGGGACCCAGTACTTC. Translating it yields CASSQVGLGAGTQYF.

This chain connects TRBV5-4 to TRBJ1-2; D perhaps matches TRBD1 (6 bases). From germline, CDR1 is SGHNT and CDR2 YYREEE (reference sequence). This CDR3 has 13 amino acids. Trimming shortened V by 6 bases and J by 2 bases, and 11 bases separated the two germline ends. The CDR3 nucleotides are TGTGCCAGCATCGAACAGGGAAACTATGGCTACACCTTC. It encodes CASIEQGNYGYTF. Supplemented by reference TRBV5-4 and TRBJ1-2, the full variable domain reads ETGVTQSPTHLIKTRGQQVTLRCSSQSGHNTVSWYQQALGQGPQFIFQYYREEENGRGNFPPRFSGLQFPNYSSELNVNALELDDSALYLCASIEQGNYGYTFGSGTRLTVV.

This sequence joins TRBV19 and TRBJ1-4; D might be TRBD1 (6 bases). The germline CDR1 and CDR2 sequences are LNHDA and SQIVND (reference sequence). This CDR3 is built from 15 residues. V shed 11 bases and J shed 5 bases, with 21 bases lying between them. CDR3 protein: CAASGTIAWNEKLFF. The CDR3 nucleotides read TGTGCCGCCTCCGGGACAATAGCTTGGAATGAAAAACTGTTTTTT.

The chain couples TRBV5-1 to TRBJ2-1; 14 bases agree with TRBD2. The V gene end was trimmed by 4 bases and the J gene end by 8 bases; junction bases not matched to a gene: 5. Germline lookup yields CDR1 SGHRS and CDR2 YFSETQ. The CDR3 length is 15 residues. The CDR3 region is CASSLGLAGGHEQFF. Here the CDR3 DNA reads TGCGCCAGCAGCCTTGGACTAGCGGGGGGCCATGAGCAGTTCTTC.

The CDR3, as DNA: TGTGCCATCAGTGAATGGCAGGGAGGGGCTTTCTTT. Residues: CAISEWQGGAFF. V gene TRBV10-3 combines with J gene TRBJ1-1; perhaps TRBD1 as D (5 bases). In germline, CDR1 is ENHRY, CDR2 SYGVKD. V dropped 3 bases and J dropped 11 bases, with 13 bases sitting between them. The CDR3 covers 12 residues.

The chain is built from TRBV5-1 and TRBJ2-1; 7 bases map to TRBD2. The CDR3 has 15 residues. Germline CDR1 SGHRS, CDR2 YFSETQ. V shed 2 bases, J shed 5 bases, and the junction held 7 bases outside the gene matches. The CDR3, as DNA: TGCGCCAGCAGCTTCCCGCCGGGGAGGGACAATGAGCAGTTCTTC. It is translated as CASSFPPGRDNEQFF.

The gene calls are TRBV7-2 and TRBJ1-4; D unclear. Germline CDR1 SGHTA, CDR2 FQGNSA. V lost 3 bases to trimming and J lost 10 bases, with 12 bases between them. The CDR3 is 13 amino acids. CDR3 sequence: CASSFDGKGKLFF. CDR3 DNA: TGTGCCAGCAGCTTCGACGGGAAGGGAAAACTGTTTTTT.

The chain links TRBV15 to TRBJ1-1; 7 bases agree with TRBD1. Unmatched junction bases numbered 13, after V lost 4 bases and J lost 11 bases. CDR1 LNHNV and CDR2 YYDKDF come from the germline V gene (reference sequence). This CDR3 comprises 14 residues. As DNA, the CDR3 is TGTGCCACCAGCATCTCCAGGGGGGCGCGTGGGGCTTTCTTT. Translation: CATSISRGARGAFF.

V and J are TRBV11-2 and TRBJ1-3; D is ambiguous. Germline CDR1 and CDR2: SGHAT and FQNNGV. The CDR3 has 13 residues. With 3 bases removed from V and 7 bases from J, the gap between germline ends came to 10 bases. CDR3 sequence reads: CASSFSGENTIYF. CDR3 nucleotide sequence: TGTGCCAGCAGCTTCTCGGGAGAGAACACCATATATTTT.

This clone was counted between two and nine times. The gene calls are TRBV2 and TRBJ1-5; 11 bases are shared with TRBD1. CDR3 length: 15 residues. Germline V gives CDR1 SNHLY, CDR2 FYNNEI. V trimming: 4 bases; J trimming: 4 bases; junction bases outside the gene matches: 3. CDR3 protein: CASSGRDRGNQPQHF. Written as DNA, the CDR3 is TGTGCCAGCAGTGGGAGGGACAGGGGGAATCAGCCCCAGCATTTT.

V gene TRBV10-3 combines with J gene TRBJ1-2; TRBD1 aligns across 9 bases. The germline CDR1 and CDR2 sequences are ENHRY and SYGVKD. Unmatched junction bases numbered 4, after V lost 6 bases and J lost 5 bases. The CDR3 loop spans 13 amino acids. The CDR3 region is CAISTGGLYGYTF. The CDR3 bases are TGTGCCATCAGCACAGGGGGCCTATATGGCTACACCTTC.

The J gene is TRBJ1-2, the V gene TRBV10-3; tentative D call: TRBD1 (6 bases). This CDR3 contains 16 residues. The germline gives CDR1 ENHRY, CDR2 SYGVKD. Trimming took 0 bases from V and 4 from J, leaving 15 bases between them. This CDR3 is CAISESVKGGLYGYTF. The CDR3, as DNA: TGTGCCATCAGTGAGTCTGTCAAAGGGGGTCTCTATGGCTACACCTTC.

As DNA, the CDR3 is TGTGCCAGCAGTTTGACAGGGAGGCCAGATACGCAGTATTTT. Amino acid sequence: CASSLTGRPDTQYF. The V and J genes are TRBV28 and TRBJ2-3, with D maybe TRBD1 (7 bases). Germline V gene data show CDR1 as MDHEN and CDR2 as SYDVKM. Deletions cut 3 bases from V and 4 bases from J, with 11 bases between. The CDR3 is 14 residues long.

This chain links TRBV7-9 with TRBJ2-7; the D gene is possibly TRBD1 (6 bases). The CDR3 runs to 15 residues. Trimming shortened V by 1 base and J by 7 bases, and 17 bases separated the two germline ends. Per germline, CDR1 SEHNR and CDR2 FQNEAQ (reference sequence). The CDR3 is CASSLDGWAGVEQYF. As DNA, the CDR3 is TGTGCCAGCAGCTTAGATGGTTGGGCAGGGGTTGAGCAGTACTTC.

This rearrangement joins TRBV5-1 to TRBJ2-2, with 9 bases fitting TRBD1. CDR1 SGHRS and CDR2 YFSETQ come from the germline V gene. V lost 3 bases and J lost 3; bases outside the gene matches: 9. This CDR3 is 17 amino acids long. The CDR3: CASSSGQGGWDTGELFF. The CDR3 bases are TGCGCCAGCAGCTCGGGACAGGGCGGTTGGGACACCGGGGAGCTGTTTTTT.